This TCR beta chain is drawn from a study of T cells in localized non-small cell lung cancer. Study-level results: Sequencing, confined to only one tumor region, leaves heterogeneity possible. Median roughly 57 top-100 tumor clones were shared with paired adjacent lung.

In regard to this clone: Its antigen remains unidentified.

Germline assignment: CDR1 SGHRS and CDR2 YFSETQ. Trimming cost V 0 bases and J 3 bases, with 9 bases left between them. There are 14 residues in the CDR3. Libraries were prepared by immunoSEQ multiplex PCR; TCRdb keeps only in-frame clonotypes and omits some of them. The sample holds tens of thousands of clones; about nine tenths are singletons and the top ten take under 13%. This chain uses TRBV5-1 with TRBJ1-1; a possible D gene is TRBD1 (6 bases). This TCR was recovered from a woman aged 40-69 years with stage I lung adenocarcinoma. The specimen was peripheral blood, collected before any cancer treatment. The CDR3 DNA reads as TGCGCCAGCAGCTTGGTGGGGGCTGACACTGAAGCTTTCTTT. It specifies CASSLVGADTEAFF. Combining the CDR3 with reference TRBV5-1 and TRBJ1-1 gives the whole variable domain KAGVTQTPRYLIKTRGQQVTLSCSPISGHRSVSWYQQTPGQGLQFLFEYFSETQRNKGNFPGRFSGRQFSNSRSEMNVSTLELGDSALYLCASSLVGADTEAFFGQGTRLTVV.